A single sample gave rise to the 9 T cell receptor beta chains below, sequenced in a study of OX40 agonist ivuxolimab in advanced cancers. The data were produced by immunoSEQ multiplex PCR, yet TCRdb's version contains in-frame clones alone and is incomplete. Among tens of thousands of clones, roughly 82% were seen once, and the ten largest hold about 1.7%. Sequencing used CD4+ or CD8+ T cells sorted from blood, obtained in a trial of the OX40 agonist ivuxolimab. These receptors originate from an adult with an advanced solid tumor such as melanoma, head and neck, liver or kidney cancer.

The chain is built from TRBV6-1 and TRBJ1-4; 10 positions match TRBD1. The CDR3 has 14 amino acids. The ends lost 7 bases at V and 5 bases at J; junction bases unmatched: 4. CDR1 is MNHNS and CDR2 is SASEGT in the germline V gene. The CDR3 DNA follows: TGTGCCAGCACCGGACAGGGGGGAAATGAAAAACTGTTTTTT. Translated, it gives CASTGQGGNEKLFF.

The chain couples TRBV6-1 to TRBJ1-1, with D unresolved. CDR1 and CDR2 (germline): MNHNS, SASEGT. V was trimmed by 4 bases and J by 6 bases, leaving 15 bases between them. The CDR3 has 14 residues. This CDR3 is CASSGFGGYSEAFF. CDR3 bases: TGTGCCAGCAGTGGTTTCGGCGGGTATTCTGAAGCTTTCTTT.

This chain uses TRBV7-3 with TRBJ2-3; TRBD2 aligns across 13 bases. The CDR3 spans 17 residues. In germline, CDR1 is SGHTA, CDR2 FQGTGA. Germline trimming cut 5 bases from V and 6 bases from J; bases unmatched to any gene: 11. CDR3 region: CASSPRLAGGPWDTQYF. The CDR3 DNA sequence: TGTGCCAGCAGCCCCCGACTAGCGGGGGGCCCGTGGGATACGCAGTATTTT. Full variable domain (outside the CDR3, taken from reference TRBV7-3 and TRBJ2-3): GAGVSQTPSNKVTEKGKYVELRCDPISGHTALYWYRQSLGQGPEFLIYFQGTGAADDSGLPNDRFFAVRPEGSVSTLKIQRTERGDSAVYLCASSPRLAGGPWDTQYFGPGTRLTVL.

This clone came up a few times. The chain uses TRBV6-1 and TRBJ2-7, with D possibly matching TRBD2 (5 bases). CDR3 size: 13 residues. Trimming pared 4 bases from V and 6 bases from J, leaving 13 bases between. Germline V gene data show CDR1 as MNHNS and CDR2 as SASEGT. The DNA for the CDR3 is TGTGCCAGCAGTGGAGGGTTCCATCCCGAGCAGTACTTC. This encodes CASSGGFHPEQYF.

CDR3 nucleotide sequence: TGTGCCAGTGCCGACGGGTTGGGTACAGTGGCTTTCTTT. This encodes CASADGLGTVAFF. This chain joins TRBV19 and TRBJ1-1; no firm D call. The germline CDR1 and CDR2 sequences are LNHDA and SQIVND (reference sequence). The CDR3 has 13 residues. V lost 8 bases to trimming and J lost 11 bases, with 21 bases between them.

This chain uses TRBV7-2 with TRBJ2-1; either TRBD1 or TRBD2 may supply D (5 bases each). V dropped 6 bases and J dropped 5 bases, with 20 bases sitting between them. The CDR3 is 16 residues long. Germline V gene sequence: CDR1 SGHTA, CDR2 FQGNSA. The CDR3 coding sequence is TGTGCCAGCAGGGGCCTACGGGGCAGCTTCAACAATGAGCAGTTCTTC. Protein product: CASRGLRGSFNNEQFF.

The chain employs TRBV7-6 and TRBJ2-1, with 8 bases identical to TRBD2. Germline CDR1 reads SGHVS; CDR2 reads FNYEAQ. This CDR3 has 15 residues. The junction had 5 bases not matched to a gene; V was cut back by 1 base and J by 6 bases. CDR3 sequence (DNA): TGTGCCAGCAGCTTAGTTAGCGGGGCGGGCAATGAGCAGTTCTTC. Protein: CASSLVSGAGNEQFF.

The CDR3 region is CSVGTGTLGGELFF. As DNA, the CDR3 is TGCAGCGTCGGCACCGGGACATTGGGCGGGGAGCTGTTTTTT. This rearrangement joins TRBV29-1 to TRBJ2-2, with D possibly TRBD1 on 6 matching bases. Germline CDR1 reads SQVTM; CDR2 reads ANQGSEA. Trimming stripped 6 bases from V and 7 bases from J, with 18 bases between. The CDR3 is made up of 14 amino acids.

CDR3 DNA sequence: TGCGCCAGCAGCCGTATTGGGACAGATTATGGCTACACCTTC. It codes for CASSRIGTDYGYTF. This chain connects TRBV4-3 to TRBJ1-2, with 7 positions matching TRBD1. V shed 4 bases, J shed 5 bases, and the junction held 7 bases outside the gene matches. CDR3 length: 14 residues. Germline CDR1 LGHNA, CDR2 YSLEER.